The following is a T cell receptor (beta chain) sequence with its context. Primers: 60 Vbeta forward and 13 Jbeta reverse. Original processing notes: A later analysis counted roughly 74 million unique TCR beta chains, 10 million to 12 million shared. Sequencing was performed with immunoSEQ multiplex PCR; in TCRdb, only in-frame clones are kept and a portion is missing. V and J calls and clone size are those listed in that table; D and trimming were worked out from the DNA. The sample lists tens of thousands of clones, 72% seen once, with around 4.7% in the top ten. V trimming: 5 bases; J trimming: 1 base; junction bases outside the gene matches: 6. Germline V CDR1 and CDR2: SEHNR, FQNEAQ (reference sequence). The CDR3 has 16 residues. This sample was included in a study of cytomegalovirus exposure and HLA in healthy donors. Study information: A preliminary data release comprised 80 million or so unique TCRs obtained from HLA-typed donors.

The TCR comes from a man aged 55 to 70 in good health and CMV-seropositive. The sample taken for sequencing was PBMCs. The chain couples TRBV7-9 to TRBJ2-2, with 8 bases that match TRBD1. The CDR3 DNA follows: TGTGCCAGCAGCCCGGCCGGACAGGGGAACACCGGGGAGCTGTTTTTT. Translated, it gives CASSPAGQGNTGELFF.